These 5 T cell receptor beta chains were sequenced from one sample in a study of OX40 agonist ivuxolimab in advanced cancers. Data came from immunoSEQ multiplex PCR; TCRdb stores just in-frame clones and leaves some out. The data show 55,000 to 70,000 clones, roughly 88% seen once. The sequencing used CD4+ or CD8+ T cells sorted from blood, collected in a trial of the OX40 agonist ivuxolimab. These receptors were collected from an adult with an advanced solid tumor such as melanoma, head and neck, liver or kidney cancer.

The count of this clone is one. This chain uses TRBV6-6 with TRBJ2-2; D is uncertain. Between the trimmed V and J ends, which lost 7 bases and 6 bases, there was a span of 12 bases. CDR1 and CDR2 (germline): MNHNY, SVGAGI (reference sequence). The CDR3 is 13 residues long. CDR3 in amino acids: CASTTLTPGELFF. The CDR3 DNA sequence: TGTGCCAGCACCACTCTAACCCCCGGGGAGCTGTTTTTT.

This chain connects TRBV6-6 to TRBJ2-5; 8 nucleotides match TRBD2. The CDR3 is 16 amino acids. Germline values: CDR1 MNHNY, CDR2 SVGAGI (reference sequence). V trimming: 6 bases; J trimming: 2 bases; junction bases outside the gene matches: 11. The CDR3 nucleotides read TGTGCCAGCAGAGGCCCACTGGCGGGGGGACAAGAGACCCAGTACTTC. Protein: CASRGPLAGGQETQYF.

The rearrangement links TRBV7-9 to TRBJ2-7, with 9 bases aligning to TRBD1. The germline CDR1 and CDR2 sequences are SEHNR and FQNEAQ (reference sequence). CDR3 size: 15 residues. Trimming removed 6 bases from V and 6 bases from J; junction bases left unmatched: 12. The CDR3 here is CASRGQGRGPGEQYF. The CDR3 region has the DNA TGTGCCAGCAGGGGACAGGGAAGGGGGCCCGGCGAGCAGTACTTC. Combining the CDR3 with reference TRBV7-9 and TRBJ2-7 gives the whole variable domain DTGVSQNPRHKITKRGQNVTFRCDPISEHNRLYWYRQTLGQGPEFLTYFQNEAQLEKSRLLSDRFSAERPKGSFSTLEIQRTEQGDSAMYLCASRGQGRGPGEQYFGPGTRLTVT.

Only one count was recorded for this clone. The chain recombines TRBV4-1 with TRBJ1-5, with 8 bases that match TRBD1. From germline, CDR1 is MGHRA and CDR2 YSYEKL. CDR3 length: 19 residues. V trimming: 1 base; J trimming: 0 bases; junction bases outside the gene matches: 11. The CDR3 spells CASSQGSRTGSYSNQPQHF. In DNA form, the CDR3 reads TGCGCCAGCAGCCAAGGATCTAGGACAGGGTCTTATAGCAATCAGCCCCAGCATTTT.

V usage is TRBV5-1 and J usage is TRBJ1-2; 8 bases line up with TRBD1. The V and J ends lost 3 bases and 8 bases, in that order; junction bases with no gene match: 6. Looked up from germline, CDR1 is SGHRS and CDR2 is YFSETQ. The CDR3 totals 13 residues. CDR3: CASSWERDRGYTF. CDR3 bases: TGCGCCAGCAGCTGGGAGCGGGACAGGGGCTACACCTTC.